Following are 6 T cell receptor beta chains from one sample sequenced in a study of breast tumors, draining lymph nodes, adjacent tissues. TCRdb reanalysed the multiplex PCR reads using MiXCR and keeps one entry per CDR3 protein. The repertoire includes about 31,000 distinct CDR3 sequences, approximately 63% of them detected once, and 18% sits in the top ten. The sequenced sample was breast tumor tissue. The receptors shown here come from a female donor with breast cancer. Some clones in this sample may be carry-over from other donors' samples.

The chain carries TRBV6-2 or TRBV6-3 and TRBJ1-5; D not resolved. V was trimmed by 2 bases and J by 1 base, leaving 3 bases between them. Germline V gene data show CDR1 as MNHEY and CDR2 as SVGEGT. CDR3 length: 13 residues. The CDR3 region has the DNA TGTGCCAGCAGTTACAACAGCAATCAGCCCCAGCATTTT. This sequence encodes CASSYNSNQPQHF.

This clonotype appeared once. Without the conserved terminal phenylalanine or tryptophan, this CDR3 likely stems from a read error. The chain uses TRBV6-2 or TRBV6-3 and TRBJ1-5, with D possibly TRBD1 on 5 matching bases. The germline V gene has CDR1 MNHEY and CDR2 SVGEGT. With 6 bases removed from V and 5 bases from J, the gap between germline ends came to 11 bases. The length of the CDR3 is 13 residues. CDR3 bases: TGTGCCAGCAGGGCCGACAGCCATCAGCCCCAGCATGTG. Amino acids: CASRADSHQPQHV.

This chain joins TRBV28 and TRBJ2-2, with no clear D. Trimming shortened V by 6 bases and J by 2 bases, and 13 bases separated the two germline ends. There are 15 residues in the CDR3. The germline V gene encodes CDR1 MDHEN and CDR2 SYDVKM. CDR3 sequence: CASSPVWHNTGELFF. The CDR3 DNA is TGTGCCAGCAGCCCGGTGTGGCACAACACCGGGGAGCTGTTTTTT.

The chain couples TRBV29-1 to TRBJ2-1; possibly TRBD2 for D (6 bases). Germline V gene sequence: CDR1 SQVTM, CDR2 ANQGSEA. Trimming left V 6 bases short and J 2 bases short, with 17 bases between. The CDR3 length is 15 residues. The DNA of the CDR3 is TGCAGCGTAGGTCTGTCTAGCGTAACCTACAATGAGCAGTTCTTC. This sequence encodes CSVGLSSVTYNEQFF.

The rearrangement joins TRBV5-1 to TRBJ2-3, with D tentatively TRBD2 (5 bases). V lost 3 bases, J lost 3 bases, and 11 bases lay in between. The germline CDR1 and CDR2 sequences are SGHRS and YFSETQ. There are 14 residues in the CDR3. CDR3 protein: CASSYGRTTDTQYF. The CDR3 nucleotides are TGCGCCAGCAGCTACGGACGGACTACAGATACGCAGTATTTT. Variable domain in full (rest from reference TRBV5-1 and TRBJ2-3): KAGVTQTPRYLIKTRGQQVTLSCSPISGHRSVSWYQQTPGQGLQFLFEYFSETQRNKGNFPGRFSGRQFSNSRSEMNVSTLELGDSALYLCASSYGRTTDTQYFGPGTRLTVL.

V is TRBV12-3 or TRBV12-4 and J is TRBJ2-7; D uncertain. The V gene lost 3 bases and the J gene lost 6 bases, with 9 bases spanning the gap. This CDR3 comprises 12 residues. The CDR3 protein is CASSFGDFEQYF. The DNA for the CDR3 is TGTGCCAGCAGTTTCGGCGATTTCGAGCAGTACTTC.